This TCR beta chain was retrieved from a study of neurological immune-mediated disorders. One entry per CDR3 protein, called by TCRdb with MiXCR from the 5' RACE reads. The table lists about 59,000 distinct CDR3 sequences, more than 9.5% of them singletons. Notes on the study in general: The highest TCR clonal expansion occurred in HTLV-1-associated myelopathy; multiple sclerosis fell below healthy controls.

Trimming shortened V by 3 bases and J by 3 bases, and 5 bases separated the two germline ends. Looked up from germline, CDR1 is SGHAT and CDR2 is FQNNGV. The CDR3 is 12 residues long. This clonotype has a count of ten or more. As yet, its antigen is unknown. The V call is TRBV11-2, the J call TRBJ1-1; D gene ambiguous. Sequences were obtained from PBMCs. This TCR derives from a woman between 55 and 75 years old with HTLV-1-associated myelopathy (HAM/TSP). The CDR3 region is CASSFGDTEAFF. The CDR3 DNA reads as TGTGCCAGCAGCTTTGGAGACACTGAAGCTTTCTTT.